The rows below give T cell receptor beta chains drawn from one sample of a study of shared clonotypes between healthy human individuals. Sequenced by immunoSEQ multiplex PCR; TCRdb stores in-frame clones only, minus some. The table includes about 680,000 clones, around 92% detected once. Sequenced input: naive CD8+ T cells sorted from blood. Source of these receptors: a man younger than 45 in good health. CDR3s include the opening cysteine and the closing phenylalanine or tryptophan. Each record gives: CDR3 DNA, CDR3 protein, J gene, D gene, clone size, V gene. The D gene is left open where the match is weak. Clone sizes are given selectively: once, few, many, or a class where the clone is expanded.

CDR3 DNA: TGTGCCAGCAGTAGTCGGCTGGAGACCCCATTGAGGGAGCAGTACTTC
CDR3 protein: CASSSRLETPLREQYF
J gene: TRBJ2-7
D gene: NA
clone size: few
V gene: TRBV27

CDR3 DNA: TGCGCCAGCAGCCATCGGGGACCGGGAATCGTCGGAGAGACCCAGTACTTC
CDR3 protein: CASSHRGPGIVGETQYF
J gene: TRBJ2-5
D gene: NA
clone size: NA
V gene: TRBV4-1

CDR3 DNA: TGTGCCAGCCGGTCCTCCTACAATGAGCAGTTCTTC
CDR3 protein: CASRSSYNEQFF
J gene: TRBJ2-1
D gene: NA
clone size: NA
V gene: TRBV7-8

CDR3 DNA: TGTGCCAGCAGCCCGACAGTCTACGAGCAGTACTTC
CDR3 protein: CASSPTVYEQYF
J gene: TRBJ2-7
D gene: NA
clone size: NA
V gene: TRBV7-9

CDR3 DNA: TGTGCCAGCAGCTCTTTCGGGGGGTACGGGAATGAGCAGTTCTTC
CDR3 protein: CASSSFGGYGNEQFF
J gene: TRBJ2-1
D gene: TRBD2
clone size: NA
V gene: TRBV11-2

CDR3 DNA: TGTGCCAGCAGTTTAGATCGTTGGGAAAAACTGTTTTTT
CDR3 protein: CASSLDRWEKLFF
J gene: TRBJ1-4
D gene: NA
clone size: NA
V gene: TRBV28

CDR3 DNA: TGCAGCGTACCCGGGGGGCGGCTCTATGGCTACACCTTC
CDR3 protein: CSVPGGRLYGYTF
J gene: TRBJ1-2
D gene: NA
clone size: NA
V gene: TRBV29-1

CDR3 DNA: TGCAGCGTTGACCCAGGACTAGCGGGAGACGAGCAGTTCTTC
CDR3 protein: CSVDPGLAGDEQFF
J gene: TRBJ2-1
D gene: TRBD2
clone size: NA
V gene: TRBV29-1

CDR3 DNA: TGTGCCAGCAGTTCCGGAGGGTCTAATGAAAAACTGTTTTTT
CDR3 protein: CASSSGGSNEKLFF
J gene: TRBJ1-4
D gene: NA
clone size: NA
V gene: TRBV7-9

CDR3 DNA: TGCGCCAGCAGCTCCGGGACTAGCGGGAGTAAGATCCACGAGCAGTACTTC
CDR3 protein: CASSSGTSGSKIHEQYF
J gene: TRBJ2-7
D gene: TRBD2
clone size: NA
V gene: TRBV5-1

CDR3 DNA: TGTGCCAGCAGCTCTAGCGGGTGGAGCTACAATGAGCAGTTCTTC
CDR3 protein: CASSSSGWSYNEQFF
J gene: TRBJ2-1
D gene: TRBD2
clone size: NA
V gene: TRBV7-9

CDR3 DNA: TGTGCCAGCAGCTTCTCGCGGGCGACGGACTATGGCTACACCTTC
CDR3 protein: CASSFSRATDYGYTF
J gene: TRBJ1-2
D gene: NA
clone size: once
V gene: TRBV27

CDR3 DNA: TGTGCCAGTAGCAAGACAGGGGTATGGGAGACCCAGTACTTC
CDR3 protein: CASSKTGVWETQYF
J gene: TRBJ2-5
D gene: TRBD1
clone size: NA
V gene: TRBV19

CDR3 DNA: TGTGCCAGCAGTTTGACGACGGGGAGCAATCAGCCCCAGCATTTT
CDR3 protein: CASSLTTGSNQPQHF
J gene: TRBJ1-5
D gene: NA
clone size: NA
V gene: TRBV27

CDR3 DNA: TGTGCCAGCAGCGAACATGCAACTAATGAAAAACTGTTTTTT
CDR3 protein: CASSEHATNEKLFF
J gene: TRBJ1-4
D gene: NA
clone size: NA
V gene: TRBV7-9

CDR3 DNA: TGTGCCAGCAGTTTAGTAATAATCCGGGACAGGGCCTACAATGAGCAGTTCTTC
CDR3 protein: CASSLVIIRDRAYNEQFF
J gene: TRBJ2-1
D gene: TRBD1
clone size: NA
V gene: TRBV28

CDR3 DNA: TGTGCCAGCAGCTTAGTTGGGGGTACAGTCCACGAGCAGTACTTC
CDR3 protein: CASSLVGGTVHEQYF
J gene: TRBJ2-7
D gene: NA
clone size: NA
V gene: TRBV7-9

CDR3 DNA: TGCGCCAGCAGCCAAGAACGGCTGGCAGGGACCATGAACACTGAAGCTTTCTTT
CDR3 protein: CASSQERLAGTMNTEAFF
J gene: TRBJ1-1
D gene: NA
clone size: once
V gene: TRBV4-1

CDR3 DNA: TGTGCCAGCCATGATGCAGGGTTGTACGAGCAGTACTTC
CDR3 protein: CASHDAGLYEQYF
J gene: TRBJ2-7
D gene: NA
clone size: NA
V gene: TRBV28

CDR3 DNA: TGTGCCAGCAGTGAAGCCGGCCGGGACAGGGTCTATGGCTACACCTTC
CDR3 protein: CASSEAGRDRVYGYTF
J gene: TRBJ1-2
D gene: TRBD1
clone size: NA
V gene: TRBV6-1

CDR3 DNA: TGTGCCAGCAGCGTAGGGGGCGGGGAGCTGTTTTTT
CDR3 protein: CASSVGGGELFF
J gene: TRBJ2-2
D gene: NA
clone size: NA
V gene: TRBV9